Described below is a single T cell receptor beta chain sequence and its context. The data were produced by immunoSEQ multiplex PCR, yet TCRdb's version contains in-frame clones alone and is incomplete. The sample records tens of thousands of clones, less than 95% being singletons. The sample belongs to a study of T cell changes during pregnancy in multiple sclerosis. Germline V gene sequence: CDR1 ENHRY, CDR2 SYGVKD. V was clipped by 0 bases and J by 2 bases, with 10 bases between them. CDR3 length: 15 residues. The rearrangement uses TRBV10-3 and TRBJ1-2, with no clear D. This specimen was peripheral blood, taken in the third trimester of pregnancy. This clonotype was sampled from a female donor with multiple sclerosis, enrolled in a pregnancy study. CDR3 sequence: CAISESNGLNYGYTF. The CDR3 nucleotides are TGTGCCATCAGTGAGTCGAACGGACTAAACTATGGCTACACCTTC.